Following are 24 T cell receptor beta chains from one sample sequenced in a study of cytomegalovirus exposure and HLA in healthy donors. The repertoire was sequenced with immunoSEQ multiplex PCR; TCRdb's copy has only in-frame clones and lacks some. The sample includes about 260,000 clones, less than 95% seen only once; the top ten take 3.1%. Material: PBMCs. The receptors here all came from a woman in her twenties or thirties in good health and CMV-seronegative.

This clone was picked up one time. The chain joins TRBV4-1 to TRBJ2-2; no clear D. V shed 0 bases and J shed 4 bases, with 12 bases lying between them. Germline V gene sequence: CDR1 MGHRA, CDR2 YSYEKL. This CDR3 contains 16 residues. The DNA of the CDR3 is TGCGCCAGCAGCCAAGATCTATGGTCTCTCACCGGGGAGCTGTTTTTT. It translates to CASSQDLWSLTGELFF.

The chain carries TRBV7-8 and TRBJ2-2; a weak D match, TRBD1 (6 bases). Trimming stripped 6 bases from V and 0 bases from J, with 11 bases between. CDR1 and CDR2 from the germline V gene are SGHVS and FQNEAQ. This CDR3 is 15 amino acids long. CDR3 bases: TGTGCCAGCAGGAACAGGGACACGAACACCGGGGAGCTGTTTTTT. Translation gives CASRNRDTNTGELFF. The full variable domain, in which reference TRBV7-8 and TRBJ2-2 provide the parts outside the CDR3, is GAGVSQSPRYKVAKRGQDVALRCDPISGHVSLFWYQQALGQGPEFLTYFQNEAQLDKSGLPSDRFFAERPEGSVSTLKIQRTQQEDSAVYLCASRNRDTNTGELFFGEGSRLTVL.

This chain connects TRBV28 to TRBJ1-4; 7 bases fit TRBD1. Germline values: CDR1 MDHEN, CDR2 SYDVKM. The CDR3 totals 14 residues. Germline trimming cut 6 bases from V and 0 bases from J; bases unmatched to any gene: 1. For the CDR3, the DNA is TGTGCCAGCAGCACAGGGGCAACTAATGAAAAACTGTTTTTT. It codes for CASSTGATNEKLFF.

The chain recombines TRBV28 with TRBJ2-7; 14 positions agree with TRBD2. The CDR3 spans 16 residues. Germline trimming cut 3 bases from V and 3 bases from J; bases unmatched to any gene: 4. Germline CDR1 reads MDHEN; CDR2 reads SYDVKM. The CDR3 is CASSLGLAGVGYEQYF. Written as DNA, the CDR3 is TGTGCCAGCAGTTTGGGACTAGCGGGAGTTGGCTACGAGCAGTACTTC.

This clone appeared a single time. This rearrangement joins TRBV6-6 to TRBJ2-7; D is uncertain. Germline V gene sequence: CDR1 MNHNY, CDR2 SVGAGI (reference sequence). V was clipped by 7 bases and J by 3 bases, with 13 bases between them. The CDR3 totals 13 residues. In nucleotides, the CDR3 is TGTGCCAGCAACAACGGTAGAGGCTACGAGCAGTACTTC. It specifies CASNNGRGYEQYF.

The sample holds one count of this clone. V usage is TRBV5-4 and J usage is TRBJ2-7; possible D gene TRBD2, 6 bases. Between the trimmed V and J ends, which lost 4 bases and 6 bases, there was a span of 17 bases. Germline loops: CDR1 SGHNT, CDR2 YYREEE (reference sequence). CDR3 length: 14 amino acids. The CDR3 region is CASSPPGQGGEQYF. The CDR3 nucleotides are TGTGCCAGCAGCCCCCCAGGGCAGGGAGGCGAGCAGTACTTC.

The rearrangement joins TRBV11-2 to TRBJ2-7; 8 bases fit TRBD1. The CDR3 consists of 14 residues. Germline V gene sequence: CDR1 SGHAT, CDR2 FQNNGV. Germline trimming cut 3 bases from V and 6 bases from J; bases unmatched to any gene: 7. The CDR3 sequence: CASSFQGAAVEQYF. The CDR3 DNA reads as TGTGCCAGCAGCTTTCAGGGGGCGGCGGTCGAGCAGTACTTC.

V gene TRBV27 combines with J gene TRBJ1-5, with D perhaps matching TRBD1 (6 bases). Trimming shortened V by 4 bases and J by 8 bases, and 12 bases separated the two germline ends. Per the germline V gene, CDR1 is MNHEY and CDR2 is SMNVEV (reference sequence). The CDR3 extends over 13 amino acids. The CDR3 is CASSSRRGEPQHF. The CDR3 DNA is TGTGCCAGCAGTTCCAGGAGGGGGGAGCCCCAGCATTTT.

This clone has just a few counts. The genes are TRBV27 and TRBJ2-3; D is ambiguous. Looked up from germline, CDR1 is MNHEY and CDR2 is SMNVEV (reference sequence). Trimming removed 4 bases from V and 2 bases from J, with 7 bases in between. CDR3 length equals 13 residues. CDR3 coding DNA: TGTGCCAGCAGTTCTCATCCCACAGATACGCAGTATTTT. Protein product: CASSSHPTDTQYF.

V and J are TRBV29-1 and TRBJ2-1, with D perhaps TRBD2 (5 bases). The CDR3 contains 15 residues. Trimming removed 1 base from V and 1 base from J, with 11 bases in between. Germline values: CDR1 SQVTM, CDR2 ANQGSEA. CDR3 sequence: CSVEGRRRSYNEQFF. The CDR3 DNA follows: TGCAGCGTTGAAGGTCGCCGGAGGTCCTACAATGAGCAGTTCTTC.

Here the CDR3 reads CASTPGTSPTSEQYF. CDR3 nucleotides: TGTGCCAGCACCCCCGGTACTAGCCCTACGAGCGAGCAGTACTTC. The rearrangement links TRBV6-6 to TRBJ2-7; perhaps TRBD2 as D (6 bases). In germline, CDR1 is MNHNY, CDR2 SVGAGI (reference sequence). This CDR3 spans 15 amino acids. Trimming shortened V by 7 bases and J by 6 bases, and 22 bases separated the two germline ends.

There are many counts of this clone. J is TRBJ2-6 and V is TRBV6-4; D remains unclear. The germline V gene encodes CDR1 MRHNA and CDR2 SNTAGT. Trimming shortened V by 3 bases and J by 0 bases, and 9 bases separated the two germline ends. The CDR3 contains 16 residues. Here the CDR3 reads CASSEDGSSGANVLTF. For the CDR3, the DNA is TGTGCCAGCAGTGAGGACGGATCCTCTGGGGCCAACGTCCTGACTTTC.

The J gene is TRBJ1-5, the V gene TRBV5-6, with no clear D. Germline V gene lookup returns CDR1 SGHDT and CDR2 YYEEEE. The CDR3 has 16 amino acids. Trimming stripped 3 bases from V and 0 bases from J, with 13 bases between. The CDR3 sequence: CASSSGEADSNQPQHF. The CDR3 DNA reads TGTGCCAGCAGCTCCGGGGAGGCGGATAGCAATCAGCCCCAGCATTTT.

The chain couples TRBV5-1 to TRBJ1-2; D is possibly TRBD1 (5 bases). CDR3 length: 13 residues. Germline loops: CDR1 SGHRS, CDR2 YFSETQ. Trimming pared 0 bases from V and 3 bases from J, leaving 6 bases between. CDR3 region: CASSLEGYYGYTF. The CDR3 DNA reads TGCGCCAGCAGCTTGGAGGGGTACTATGGCTACACCTTC.

Here the CDR3 reads CASSDYRGRLAGNQETQYF. The DNA for the CDR3 is TGTGCCAGCAGTGATTACAGGGGGCGCTTGGCGGGGAACCAAGAGACCCAGTACTTC. V and J are TRBV6-1 and TRBJ2-5; the match to TRBD1 covers 9 bases. Germline lookup yields CDR1 MNHNS and CDR2 SASEGT. J lost 0 bases, V lost 3 bases, and 14 bases had no gene match. The CDR3 loop spans 19 amino acids.

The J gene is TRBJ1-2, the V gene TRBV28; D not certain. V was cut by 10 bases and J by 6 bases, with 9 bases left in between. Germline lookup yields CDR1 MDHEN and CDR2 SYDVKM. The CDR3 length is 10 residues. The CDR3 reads CAKRVNGYTF. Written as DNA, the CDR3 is TGTGCCAAGAGGGTAAATGGCTACACCTTC.

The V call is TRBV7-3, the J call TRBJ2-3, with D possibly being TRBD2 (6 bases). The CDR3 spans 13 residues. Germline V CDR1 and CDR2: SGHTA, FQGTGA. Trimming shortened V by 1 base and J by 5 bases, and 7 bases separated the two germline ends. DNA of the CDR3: TGTGCCAGCAGCTTAAGCGGGGTAGATACGCAGTATTTT. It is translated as CASSLSGVDTQYF.

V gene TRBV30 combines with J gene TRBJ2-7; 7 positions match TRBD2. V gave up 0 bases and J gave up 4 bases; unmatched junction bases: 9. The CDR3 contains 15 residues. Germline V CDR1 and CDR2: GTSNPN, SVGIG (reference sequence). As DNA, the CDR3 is TGTGCCTGGAGTGTAGGAGGTCGGGGAGGGTACGAGCAGTACTTC. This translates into CAWSVGGRGGYEQYF.

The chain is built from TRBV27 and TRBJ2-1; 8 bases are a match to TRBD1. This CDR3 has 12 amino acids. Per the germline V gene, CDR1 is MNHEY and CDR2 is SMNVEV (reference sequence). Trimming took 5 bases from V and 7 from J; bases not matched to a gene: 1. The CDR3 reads CASSRTGNEQFF. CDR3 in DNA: TGTGCCAGCAGTCGGACAGGGAATGAGCAGTTCTTC.

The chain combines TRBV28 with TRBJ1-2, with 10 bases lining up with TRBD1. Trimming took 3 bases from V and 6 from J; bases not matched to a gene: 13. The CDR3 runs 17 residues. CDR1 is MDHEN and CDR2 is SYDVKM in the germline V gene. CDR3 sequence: CASSFPETGGRFNGYTF. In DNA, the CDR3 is TGTGCCAGCAGTTTCCCTGAGACAGGGGGCCGTTTCAATGGCTACACCTTC.

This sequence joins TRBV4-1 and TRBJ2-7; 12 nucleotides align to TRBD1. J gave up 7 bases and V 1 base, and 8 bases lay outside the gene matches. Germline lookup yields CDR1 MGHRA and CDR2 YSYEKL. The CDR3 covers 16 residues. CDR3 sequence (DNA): TGCGCCAGCAGCCAAGCATGGGACAGGGGGCTTCGTGAGCAGTACTTC. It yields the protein CASSQAWDRGLREQYF.

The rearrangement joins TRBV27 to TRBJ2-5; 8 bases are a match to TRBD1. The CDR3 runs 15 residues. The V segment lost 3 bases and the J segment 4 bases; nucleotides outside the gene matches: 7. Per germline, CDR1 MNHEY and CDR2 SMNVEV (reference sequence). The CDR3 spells CASSLRRGRGETQYF. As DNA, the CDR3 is TGTGCCAGCAGTTTGCGCAGGGGGCGAGGAGAGACCCAGTACTTC.

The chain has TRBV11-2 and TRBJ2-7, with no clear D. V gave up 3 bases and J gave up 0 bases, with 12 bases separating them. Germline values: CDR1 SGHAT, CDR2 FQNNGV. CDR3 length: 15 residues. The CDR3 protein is CASSFVVGSSYEQYF. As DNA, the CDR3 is TGTGCCAGCAGCTTTGTCGTTGGAAGCTCCTACGAGCAGTACTTC.

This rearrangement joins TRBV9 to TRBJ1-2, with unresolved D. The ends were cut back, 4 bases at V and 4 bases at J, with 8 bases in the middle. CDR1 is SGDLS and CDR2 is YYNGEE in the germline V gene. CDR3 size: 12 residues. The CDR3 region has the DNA TGTGCCAGCAGCTCCCGGACCTATGGCTACACCTTC. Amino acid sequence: CASSSRTYGYTF.